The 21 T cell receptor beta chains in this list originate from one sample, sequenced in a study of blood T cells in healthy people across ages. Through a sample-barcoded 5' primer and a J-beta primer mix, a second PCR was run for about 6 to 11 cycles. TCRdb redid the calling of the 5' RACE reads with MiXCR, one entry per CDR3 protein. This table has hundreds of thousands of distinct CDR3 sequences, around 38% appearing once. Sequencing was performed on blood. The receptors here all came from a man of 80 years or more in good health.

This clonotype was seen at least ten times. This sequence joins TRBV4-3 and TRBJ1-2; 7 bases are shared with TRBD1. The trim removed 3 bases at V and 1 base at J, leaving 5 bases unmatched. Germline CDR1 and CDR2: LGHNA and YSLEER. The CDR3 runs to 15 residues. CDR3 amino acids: CASSQQQGLNYGYTF. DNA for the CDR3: TGCGCCAGCAGCCAGCAACAGGGGCTTAACTATGGCTACACCTTC.

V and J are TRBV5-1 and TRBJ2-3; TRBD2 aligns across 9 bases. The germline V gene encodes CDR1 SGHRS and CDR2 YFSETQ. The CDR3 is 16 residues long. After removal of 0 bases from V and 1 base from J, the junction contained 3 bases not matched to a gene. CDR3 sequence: CASSLDPSGGTDTQYF. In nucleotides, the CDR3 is TGCGCCAGCAGCTTGGACCCTAGCGGGGGCACAGATACGCAGTATTTT.

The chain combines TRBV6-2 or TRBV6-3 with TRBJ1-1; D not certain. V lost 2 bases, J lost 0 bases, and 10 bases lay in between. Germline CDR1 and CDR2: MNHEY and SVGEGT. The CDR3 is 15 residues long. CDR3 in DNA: TGTGCCAGCAGTTACCGCCAGCCCATGAACACTGAAGCTTTCTTT. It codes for CASSYRQPMNTEAFF.

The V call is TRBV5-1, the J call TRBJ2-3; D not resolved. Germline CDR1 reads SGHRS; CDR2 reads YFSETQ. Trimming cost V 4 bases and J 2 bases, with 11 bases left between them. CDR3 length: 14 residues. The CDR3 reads CASSVSIPTDTQYF. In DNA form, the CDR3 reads TGCGCCAGCAGCGTGAGCATCCCCACAGATACGCAGTATTTT.

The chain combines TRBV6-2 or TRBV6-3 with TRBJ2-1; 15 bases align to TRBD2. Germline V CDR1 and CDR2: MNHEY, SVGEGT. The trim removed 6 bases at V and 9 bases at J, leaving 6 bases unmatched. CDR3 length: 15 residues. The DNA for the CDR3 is TGTGCCAGCAGCCGACCGGGACTAGCGGGAGGTGAGCAGTTCTTC. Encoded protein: CASSRPGLAGGEQFF.

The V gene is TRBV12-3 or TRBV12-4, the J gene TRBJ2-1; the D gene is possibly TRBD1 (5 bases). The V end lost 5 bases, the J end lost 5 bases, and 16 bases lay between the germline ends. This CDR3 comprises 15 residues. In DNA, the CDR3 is TGTGCCAGCAGTATAGTCCGACAGTTCCACAATGAGCAGTTCTTC. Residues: CASSIVRQFHNEQFF.

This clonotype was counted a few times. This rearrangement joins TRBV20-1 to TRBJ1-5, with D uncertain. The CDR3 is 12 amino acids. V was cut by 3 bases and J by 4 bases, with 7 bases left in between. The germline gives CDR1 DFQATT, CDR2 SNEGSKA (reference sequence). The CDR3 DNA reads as TGCAGTGCTAGGTTAGGGAATCAGCCCCAGCATTTT. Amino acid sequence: CSARLGNQPQHF.

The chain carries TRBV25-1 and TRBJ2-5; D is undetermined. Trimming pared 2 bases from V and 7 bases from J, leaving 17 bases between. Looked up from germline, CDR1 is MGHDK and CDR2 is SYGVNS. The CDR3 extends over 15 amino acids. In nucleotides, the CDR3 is TGTGCCAGCAGTGAAGATAACGAGGTCTGGGGGACCCAGTACTTC. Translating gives CASSEDNEVWGTQYF.

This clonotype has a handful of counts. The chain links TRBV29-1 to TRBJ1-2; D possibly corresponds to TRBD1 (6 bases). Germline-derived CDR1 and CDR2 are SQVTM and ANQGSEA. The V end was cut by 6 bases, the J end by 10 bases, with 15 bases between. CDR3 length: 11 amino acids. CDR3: CSVSGTLDYTF. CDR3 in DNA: TGCAGCGTCTCCGGGACACTTGACTACACCTTC.

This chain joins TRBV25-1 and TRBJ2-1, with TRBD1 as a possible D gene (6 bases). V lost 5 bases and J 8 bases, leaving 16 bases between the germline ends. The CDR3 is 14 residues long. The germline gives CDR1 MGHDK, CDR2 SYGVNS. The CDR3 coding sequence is TGTGCCAGCAGTAGCCGGGACATGGTGGATGAGCAGTTCTTC. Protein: CASSSRDMVDEQFF.

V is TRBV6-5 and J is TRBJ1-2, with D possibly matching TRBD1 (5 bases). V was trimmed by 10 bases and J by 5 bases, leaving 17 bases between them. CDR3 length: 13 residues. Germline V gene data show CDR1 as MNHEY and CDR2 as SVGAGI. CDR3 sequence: CAIRTGTGYGYTF. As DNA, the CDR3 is TGTGCCATCAGGACCGGGACGGGTTATGGCTACACCTTC.

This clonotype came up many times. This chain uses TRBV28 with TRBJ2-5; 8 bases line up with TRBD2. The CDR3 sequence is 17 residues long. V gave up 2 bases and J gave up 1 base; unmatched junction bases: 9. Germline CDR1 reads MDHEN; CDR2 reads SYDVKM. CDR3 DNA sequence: TGTGCCAGCAGTTTACCAGCGGGAGACCCTCTCCAAGAGACCCAGTACTTC. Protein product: CASSLPAGDPLQETQYF.

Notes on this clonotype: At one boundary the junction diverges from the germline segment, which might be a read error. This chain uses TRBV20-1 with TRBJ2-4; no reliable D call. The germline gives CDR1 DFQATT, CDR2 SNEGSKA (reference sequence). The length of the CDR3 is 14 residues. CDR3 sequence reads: CSGRLRLAKNIQYF. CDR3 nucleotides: TGCAGTGGTAGATTGAGACTAGCCAAAAACATTCAGTACTTC.

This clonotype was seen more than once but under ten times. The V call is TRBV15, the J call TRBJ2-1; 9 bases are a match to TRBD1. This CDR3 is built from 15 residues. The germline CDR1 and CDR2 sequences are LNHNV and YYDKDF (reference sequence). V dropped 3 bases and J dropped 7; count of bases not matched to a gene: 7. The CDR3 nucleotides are TGTGCCACCAGCAGGGGTGGGACAGGGATGAATGAGCAGTTCTTC. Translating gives CATSRGGTGMNEQFF. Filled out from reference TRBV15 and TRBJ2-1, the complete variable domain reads DAMVIQNPRYQVTQFGKPVTLSCSQTLNHNVMYWYQQKSSQAPKLLFHYYDKDFNNEADTPDNFQSRRPNTSFCFLDIRSPGLGDTAMYLCATSRGGTGMNEQFFGPGTRLTVL.

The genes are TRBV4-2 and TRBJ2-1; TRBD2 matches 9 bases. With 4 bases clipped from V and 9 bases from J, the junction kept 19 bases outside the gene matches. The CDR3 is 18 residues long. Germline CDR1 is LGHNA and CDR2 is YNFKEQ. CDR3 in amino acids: CASSLASAGGRVEGEQFF. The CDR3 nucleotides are TGTGCCAGCAGCCTTGCGTCGGCGGGGGGGAGGGTTGAGGGTGAGCAGTTCTTC.

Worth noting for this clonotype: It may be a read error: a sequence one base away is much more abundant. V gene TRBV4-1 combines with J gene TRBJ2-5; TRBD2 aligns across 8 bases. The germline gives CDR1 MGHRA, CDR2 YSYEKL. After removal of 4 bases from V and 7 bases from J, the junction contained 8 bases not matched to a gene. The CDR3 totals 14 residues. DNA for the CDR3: TGCGCCAGCAGCCGTACAGGACTAGCCGGGACCCAGTACTTC. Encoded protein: CASSRTGLAGTQYF.

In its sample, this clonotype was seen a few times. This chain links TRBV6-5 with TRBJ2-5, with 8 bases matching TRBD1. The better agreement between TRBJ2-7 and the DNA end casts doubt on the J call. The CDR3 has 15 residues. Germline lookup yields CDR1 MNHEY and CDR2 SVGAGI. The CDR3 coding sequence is TGTGCCAGCAGGATCGACAGGGGTTGGGTTAACGAGCAGTACTTC. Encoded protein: CASRIDRGWVNEQYF.

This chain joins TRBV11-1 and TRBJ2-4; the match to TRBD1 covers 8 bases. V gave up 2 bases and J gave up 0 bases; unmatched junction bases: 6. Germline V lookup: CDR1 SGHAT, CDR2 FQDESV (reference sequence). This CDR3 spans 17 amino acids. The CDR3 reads CASSLSTGAIAKNIQYF. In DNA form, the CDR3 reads TGTGCCAGCAGCTTATCGACAGGGGCTATAGCCAAAAACATTCAGTACTTC.

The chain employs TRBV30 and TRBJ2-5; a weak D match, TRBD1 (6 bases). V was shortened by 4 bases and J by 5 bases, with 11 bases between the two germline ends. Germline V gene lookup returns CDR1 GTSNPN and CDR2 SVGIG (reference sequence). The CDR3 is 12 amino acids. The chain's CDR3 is CAWTLQGETQYF. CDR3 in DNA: TGTGCCTGGACGCTACAGGGTGAGACCCAGTACTTC.

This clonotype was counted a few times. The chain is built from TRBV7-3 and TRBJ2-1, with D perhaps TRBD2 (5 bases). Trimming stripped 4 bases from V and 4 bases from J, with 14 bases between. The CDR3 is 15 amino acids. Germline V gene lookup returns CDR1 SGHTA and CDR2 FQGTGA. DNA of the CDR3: TGTGCCAGCAGCTCTGGGCGAAGGGAGTACAATGAGCAGTTCTTC. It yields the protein CASSSGRREYNEQFF.

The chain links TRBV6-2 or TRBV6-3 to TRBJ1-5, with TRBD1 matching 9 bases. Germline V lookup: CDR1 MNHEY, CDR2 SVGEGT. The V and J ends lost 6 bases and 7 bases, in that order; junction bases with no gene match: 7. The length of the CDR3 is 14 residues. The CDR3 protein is CASRRGQGGQPQHF. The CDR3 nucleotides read TGTGCCAGCAGACGGGGACAGGGCGGGCAGCCCCAGCATTTT.